The present T cell receptor beta chain was sequenced within a study of Tregs in tolerant kidney transplant recipients (dated by TCRdb to between 2018 and 2021). With respect to the entire study: The transplants used related donors with nonmyeloablative bone marrow transplantation, and mixed chimerism in the human trials was transient. TCRbeta sequencing was used in the study to identify donor-specific regulatory T cells before combined kidney and bone marrow transplantation, and the identified cells were then tracked after transplant. Study-wide conclusions, independent of this receptor: In tolerant patients, donor-specific Tregs expanded more than Tregs overall, which suggests antigen-driven rather than nonspecific expansion. Because only a small number of patients were included, the study had limitations, and the results will need to be validated in larger populations as well as under other immunosuppression protocols. For some patients, the PCR primers changed as time went on, which meant samples from those patients could not be compared with one another at the nucleotide level. Biological reproducibility was not examined directly, but technical replication error appeared to be minimal. The most biologically relevant and donor-specific TCRbeta repertoire appeared to be identified by expanding Tregs with activated donor B cells.

Details on this clone: Its cognate antigen has yet to be identified. No base quality information exists; no much larger clone differs at one position.

Genomic DNA was extracted from sorted cells with the QIAGEN DNeasy Blood and Tissue Kit for TCRbeta CDR3 sequencing. Through immunoSEQ, high-throughput TCRbeta CDR3 sequencing was done commercially, including PCR amplification with internal controls and bias correction. In the source study's methods: Unique productive TCRbeta sequences were defined by CDR3 nucleotide sequence where primers matched, otherwise by CDR3 amino acid sequence with Vbeta and Jbeta genes. As a correction for sorting error, sequences shared between sorted populations at a frequency ratio of 2:1 or less were discarded, and the remaining shared sequences were assigned to the higher population. A sequence was defined as donor-reactive if the sequence was expanded at least 5-fold in CFSE-low cells compared with unstimulated cells and had a frequency of at least 0.01% in CFSE-low cells. Repertoire divergence was quantified by Jensen-Shannon divergence using the top 100 TCRbeta sequences ranked by frequency. For any sample with multiple sequencing runs, sorting error was corrected in each run separately before the runs were pooled. In its TCRdb copy, this immuneACCESS table keeps in-frame sequences only and misses some clones. Where compared with another copy, unresolved V genes explain less than half of these, and the others have no known cause. That table supplies the V and J calls and clone size; D and trimming were determined from the DNA. For this sample there are tens of thousands of clones; about 98% appear just once. About 0.61% of the sample belongs to the ten largest clones.

Taken from cysteine to phenylalanine, the CDR3 has 16 residues. The kept DNA is CDR3 alone, 48 bases in frame from the first base. The germline V gene (reference sequence) provides CDR1 SSHAT and CDR2 FNYEAQ. Unmatched junction bases come to 9, with V trimmed by 2 bases and J by 5 bases. What this sample's time point label stands for: blood sample drawn before combined kidney and bone marrow transplant. Thawed PBMCs were FACS-sorted into unstimulated Tregs (CD4+CD25+CD127-), CD4+ non-Tregs (CD4+CD25-), CD4 cells and CD8 cells. The patients were several recipients of combined kidney and bone marrow transplants from the ITN036ST trial, and samples were available only from these trial subjects. Healthy control blood was separated into PBMCs by Ficoll density gradient and cryopreserved, and patient PBMCs were collected both before and after transplant.

The sequence links TRBV7-7 to TRBJ2-1; 7 nucleotides in the junction match TRBD2. This specimen consisted of CD4+ T cells from blood, obtained before the transplant. The receptor comes from a human donor who received a combined kidney and bone marrow transplant. Here the CDR3 is given as CASSLYGGGPDNEQFF. Here is the DNA: TGTGCCAGCAGCTTATACGGGGGAGGGCCCGACAATGAGCAGTTCTTC.